The rows below give T cell receptor beta chains drawn from one sample of a study of CD8 T cells in Susac syndrome. TCRdb recomputed calls from the immunoSEQ multiplex PCR reads with MiXCR, one row per CDR3 protein. The sample holds about 120,000 distinct CDR3 sequences; roughly 90% are singletons and the top ten take about 0.11%. The specimen was CD8+ T cells from PBMCs. All receptors derive from a human donor in good health. Both conserved end residues are part of each CDR3. The D gene is left open where the match is weak. Rows give clone size only sometimes, using once, few, many, or a class for an expanded clone.

-,TRBD1,TRBV19,TRBJ1-2,15,CASSSGGTASYGYTF,TGTGCCAGTAGTAGCGGGGGGACAGCTTCATATGGCTACACCTTC
once,-,TRBV7-2,TRBJ1-1,16,CASSPQASWALTEAFF,TGTGCCAGCAGCCCCCAAGCCTCGTGGGCACTTACTGAAGCTTTCTTT
-,-,TRBV4-3,TRBJ1-2,15,CASSQDRGANYGYTF,TGCGCCAGCAGCCAAGATAGGGGAGCTAACTATGGCTACACCTTC
-,TRBD2,TRBV6-2/TRBV6-3,TRBJ2-3,15,CASRSLAGAGDTQYF,TGTGCCAGCAGATCACTAGCGGGAGCCGGTGATACGCAGTATTTT
-,TRBD2,TRBV20-1,TRBJ2-1,14,CSAPRGAGYNEQFF,TGCAGTGCCCCGAGGGGAGCGGGGTACAATGAGCAGTTCTTC
-,TRBD1,TRBV6-2/TRBV6-3,TRBJ2-1,19,CASSPDPWDRRFVYNEQFF,TGTGCCAGCAGTCCCGACCCCTGGGACAGAAGGTTTGTATACAATGAGCAGTTCTTC
-,-,TRBV5-1,TRBJ1-1,14,CASSPEVANTEAFF,TGCGCCAGCAGCCCGGAAGTGGCTAACACTGAAGCTTTCTTT
-,-,TRBV4-1,TRBJ1-2,13,CASSQDRLSGYTF,TGCGCCAGCAGCCAAGATCGGTTGAGTGGCTACACCTTC
-,-,TRBV7-2,TRBJ1-2,13,CASSLAVGLGYTF,TGTGCCAGCAGCTTAGCGGTCGGTCTGGGCTACACCTTC
-,TRBD1,TRBV20-1,TRBJ1-6,15,CSARDGDSYNSPLHF,TGCAGTGCTAGAGATGGGGACAGCTATAATTCACCCCTCCACTTT
-,-,TRBV6-2/TRBV6-3,TRBJ1-1,12,CASTPGSTEAFF,TGTGCCAGCACTCCAGGGAGCACTGAAGCTTTCTTT
-,TRBD1,TRBV5-1,TRBJ2-5,16,CASSSYETGTKETQYF,TGCGCCAGCAGCTCATACGAGACAGGGACGAAGGAGACCCAGTACTTC
-,-,TRBV12-3/TRBV12-4,TRBJ2-5,12,CASSPRRETQYF,TGTGCCAGCAGTCCCCGTCGGGAGACCCAGTACTTC
once,-,TRBV6-5,TRBJ2-3,13,CASSPDWRDTQYF,TGTGCCAGCAGCCCTGACTGGAGAGATACGCAGTATTTT
-,-,TRBV30,TRBJ1-4,17,CAWSRPAGRGFNEKLFF,TGTGCCTGGAGTCGGCCCGCGGGACGAGGGTTTAATGAAAAACTGTTTTTT
-,-,TRBV6-1,TRBJ2-7,13,CASSPLGWLEQYF,TGTGCCAGCAGTCCCCTTGGGTGGCTCGAGCAGTACTTC